This TCR beta chain is drawn from a study of Graves' ophthalmopathy and Graves' hyperthyroidism. Study-level findings and limits: Blood was where most expanded thyroid clonotypes above 0.001 frequency also turned up.

This clonotype was detected many times. Its antigen is still unknown. Germline values: CDR1 SNHLY, CDR2 FYNNEI. V gave up 1 base and J gave up 1 base; unmatched junction bases: 3. CDR3 size: 15 residues. Amplified material comprised TCR beta CDR3 regions derived from RNA transcripts. First-round RT-PCR relied on HTBI primers, and a second-round multiplex PCR came next. TCRdb re-analysed the multiplex PCR reads in MiXCR, keeping a single row per CDR3 protein. This table has about 620,000 distinct CDR3 sequences, about a fifth appearing once. The receptor was derived from a woman between 18 and 29 years old with stable Graves' hyperthyroidism. Some clones in this sample may be carry-over from other donors' samples. The sample was peripheral blood. The rearrangement links TRBV2 to TRBJ2-7; TRBD1 aligns across 8 bases. CDR3 loop: CASSEEDRVSYEQYF. CDR3 DNA: TGTGCCAGCAGTGAAGAGGACAGGGTTTCCTACGAGCAGTACTTC.